This T cell receptor (beta chain) derives from a study of CD8+ T cells in alopecia areata. The sample's treatment: oral pan-JAK inhibitor, 5-10 mg twice daily. Peripheral blood, together with lesional scalp punch biopsies, was collected from alopecia areata patients. Germline CDR1 reads MNHEY; CDR2 reads SMNVEV (reference sequence). The length of the CDR3 is 13 residues. V lost 0 bases to trimming and J lost 4 bases, with 4 bases between them. In each case, RNA was isolated and then reverse transcribed into cDNA as the sequencing template. Sequencing used immunoSEQ multiplex PCR; TCRdb keeps in-frame clones, though not all of them. The data hold around 190,000 clones, with around 56% observed a single time.

The receptor's source is a human donor with alopecia areata. Sequencing used CD4+ T cells sorted from blood, obtained at week 4, from a patient treated with tofacitinib. This rearrangement joins TRBV27 to TRBJ1-3; D is uncertain. The DNA for the CDR3 is TGTGCCAGCAGTTTATCCCGGGGAAACACCATATATTTT. Translation: CASSLSRGNTIYF.